These 2 T cell receptor beta chains share one sample of origin, sequenced in a study of T cells in Graves' hyperthyroidism and ophthalmopathy. Regions amplified from RNA transcripts were the TCR beta CDR3 regions. First-round RT-PCR targeting the TCR CDR3 was performed with the HTBI primer set. TCRdb redid the calling of the multiplex PCR reads with MiXCR, one entry per CDR3 protein. The table shows about 620,000 distinct CDR3 sequences, with under 20% occurring only once. Sequencing input: blood. These receptors were taken from a woman aged 25 to 39 with Graves' hyperthyroidism.

This clonotype has just a few counts. V gene TRBV12-5 combines with J gene TRBJ1-2; perhaps TRBD1 as D (6 bases). The V end was cut by 3 bases, the J end by 7 bases, with 12 bases between. Germline lookup yields CDR1 LGHNT and CDR2 FRNRAP. This CDR3 has 13 amino acids. Here the CDR3 reads CASGFNRAAGYTF. CDR3 nucleotide sequence: TGTGCTAGTGGTTTCAACAGGGCTGCTGGCTACACCTTC.

J is TRBJ2-3 and V is TRBV30, with 9 bases aligning to TRBD2. This CDR3 is built from 15 residues. CDR1 and CDR2 (germline): GTSNPN, SVGIG (reference sequence). Trimming at V came to 3 bases and at J to 4 bases, leaving 8 bases not matched to a gene. CDR3 amino acids: CAWSGPSGMADTQYF. The CDR3 nucleotides read TGTGCCTGGAGCGGCCCTAGCGGGATGGCAGATACGCAGTATTTT.